The clone carrying this TCR beta chain has at least ten counts. The CDR3 loop spans 15 amino acids. Germline V gene lookup returns CDR1 SGHRS and CDR2 YFSETQ. Trimming removed 1 base from V and 5 bases from J; junction bases left unmatched: 4. As it was prepared, the TCRbeta library received unique molecular identifiers. TCRdb re-derived calls from the PCR reads in MiXCR, one entry per CDR3 protein. The sample lists 250,000 to 350,000 distinct CDR3 sequences; more than 8% were seen once. These data originate in a study of T-cell reconstitution after alpha-beta-depleted transplantation in children. This sequence was found in a human donor who donated a stem cell graft to a child with SCID. The specimen comprised PBMCs from the stem cell graft donor, sampled from the stem cell graft. The chain has TRBV5-1 and TRBJ2-3, with 10 bases fitting TRBD1. The CDR3 DNA follows: TGCGCCAGCAGCTTGAGGACAGGGGGAGGAGATACGCAGTATTTT. It is translated as CASSLRTGGGDTQYF. The whole variable domain, filled in from reference TRBV5-1 and TRBJ2-3, reads KAGVTQTPRYLIKTRGQQVTLSCSPISGHRSVSWYQQTPGQGLQFLFEYFSETQRNKGNFPGRFSGRQFSNSRSEMNVSTLELGDSALYLCASSLRTGGGDTQYFGPGTRLTVL.